The 8 T cell receptor beta chains listed next were all sequenced from one sample in a study of control samples from healthy donors and cancer patients. Some clones are missing from TCRdb's copy, which holds only in-frame ones; the method was immunoSEQ multiplex PCR. The sample contains about 65,000 clones, just over 90% of which appear only once. Sequenced input: PBMCs. The source of these receptors is a woman aged 50 to 60 with colorectal cancer.

The chain uses TRBV15 and TRBJ1-1; possible D gene TRBD1, 5 bases. The V gene's germline CDR1 is LNHNV and CDR2 YYDKDF (reference sequence). V lost 9 bases and J lost 4, with 18 bases in between. The CDR3 covers 14 residues. This CDR3 is CATSFDRLGTEAFF. The CDR3 region has the DNA TGTGCCACTTCATTTGACAGATTGGGCACTGAAGCTTTCTTT.

This rearrangement joins TRBV5-1 to TRBJ2-5, with 11 bases fitting TRBD2. CDR3 length equals 16 residues. The germline V gene encodes CDR1 SGHRS and CDR2 YFSETQ. The ends lost 2 bases at V and 5 bases at J; junction bases unmatched: 8. CDR3 sequence: CASSLVAGGPRETQYF. As DNA, the CDR3 is TGCGCCAGCAGCTTAGTAGCGGGAGGGCCGCGCGAGACCCAGTACTTC.

This clone was observed a handful of times. V and J are TRBV14 and TRBJ1-2; D call uncertain. The CDR3 contains 14 residues. Germline CDR1 is SGHDN and CDR2 is FVKESK. The V and J ends lost 4 bases and 0 bases respectively, with 9 bases between them. CDR3 protein: CASSPSSSNYGYTF. The CDR3 DNA is TGTGCCAGCAGCCCCTCATCCTCTAACTATGGCTACACCTTC.

The genes are TRBV19 and TRBJ1-2; tentatively, D is TRBD1 (5 bases). Germline values: CDR1 LNHDA, CDR2 SQIVND (reference sequence). CDR3 length equals 13 residues. Trimming took 7 bases from V and 2 from J, leaving 11 bases between them. CDR3 region: CASTPGRNYGYTF. Here the CDR3 DNA reads TGTGCCAGTACCCCGGGACGGAACTATGGCTACACCTTC.

This clone appeared a few times. The chain employs TRBV7-6 and TRBJ2-2; perhaps TRBD2 as D (6 bases). The germline V gene has CDR1 SGHVS and CDR2 FNYEAQ. The CDR3 runs to 17 residues. V was cut by 4 bases and J by 0 bases, with 15 bases left in between. The CDR3 DNA is TGTGCCAGCAGCTCTCGCCTGCGGGGTGCGAACACCGGGGAGCTGTTTTTT. This encodes CASSSRLRGANTGELFF.

The gene calls are TRBV7-9 and TRBJ1-4; D is possibly TRBD1 (5 bases). CDR3 size: 14 residues. The germline gives CDR1 SEHNR, CDR2 FQNEAQ (reference sequence). The V end lost 5 bases, the J end lost 6 bases, and 13 bases lay between the germline ends. This CDR3 is CASSPGEGYEKLFF. DNA of the CDR3: TGTGCCAGCAGCCCGGGGGAGGGTTATGAAAAACTGTTTTTT.

The rearrangement links TRBV30 to TRBJ1-1; 8 bases align to TRBD1. Trimming took 1 base from V and 3 from J; bases not matched to a gene: 1. CDR1 and CDR2 from the germline V gene are GTSNPN and SVGIG (reference sequence). This CDR3 is built from 13 residues. The CDR3 here is CAWSEQGDTEAFF. For the CDR3, the DNA is TGTGCCTGGAGTGAACAGGGGGACACTGAAGCTTTCTTT.

The rearrangement uses TRBV27 and TRBJ1-2; weak D call: TRBD1 (6 bases). Germline values: CDR1 MNHEY, CDR2 SMNVEV (reference sequence). This CDR3 contains 16 residues. V was trimmed by 5 bases and J by 4 bases, leaving 20 bases between them. CDR3 protein: CASSAFQGQPAYGYTF. The CDR3 DNA is TGTGCCAGCAGTGCGTTCCAGGGGCAACCAGCCTATGGCTACACCTTC.